One and the same sample provided the 26 T cell receptor beta chains below, sequenced in a study of control samples from healthy donors and cancer patients. The repertoire was sequenced with immunoSEQ multiplex PCR; TCRdb's copy has only in-frame clones and lacks some. The sample includes 150,000 to 200,000 clones. Sequenced material: blood. The receptors originated from a woman in her thirties in good health.

V usage is TRBV28 and J usage is TRBJ1-2; D may be TRBD1 (5 bases). V was clipped by 5 bases and J by 4 bases, with 14 bases between them. CDR1 and CDR2 from the germline V gene are MDHEN and SYDVKM. The CDR3 contains 14 residues. The CDR3 region has the DNA TGTGCCAGCAGTGCGACAAACAGGTTCTATGGCTACACCTTC. Its protein product is CASSATNRFYGYTF.

The genes are TRBV19 and TRBJ1-5, with 7 bases fitting TRBD1. The CDR3 has 15 residues. The V gene's germline CDR1 is LNHDA and CDR2 SQIVND (reference sequence). The J segment lost 0 bases and the V segment lost 5 bases, leaving 4 bases of the junction unmatched. CDR3 DNA sequence: TGTGCCAGTAGTGAAGGGACAGATAGCAATCAGCCCCAGCATTTT. It codes for CASSEGTDSNQPQHF. The full variable domain, its missing parts supplied by reference TRBV19 and TRBJ1-5, is DGGITQSPKYLFRKEGQNVTLSCEQNLNHDAMYWYRQDPGQGLRLIYYSQIVNDFQKGDIAEGYSVSREKKESFPLTVTSAQKNPTAFYLCASSEGTDSNQPQHFGDGTRLSIL.

The chain carries TRBV4-1 and TRBJ1-1, with 7 positions matching TRBD1. V gave up 1 base and J gave up 1 base; unmatched junction bases: 12. Germline V gene lookup returns CDR1 MGHRA and CDR2 YSYEKL. This CDR3 comprises 18 residues. CDR3 nucleotides: TGCGCCAGCAGCCAAGGAGGGGGCTTGGGCGGACAGAACACTGAAGCTTTCTTT. Protein: CASSQGGGLGGQNTEAFF.

This CDR3 is CASSTQPHQPQHF. For the CDR3, the DNA is TGTGCCAGCAGCACCCAGCCCCATCAGCCCCAGCATTTT. The V gene is TRBV7-2, the J gene TRBJ1-5, with no clear D. Per germline, CDR1 SGHTA and CDR2 FQGNSA. The CDR3 contains 13 residues. V dropped 5 bases and J dropped 5 bases, with 10 bases sitting between them.

The chain has TRBV5-1 and TRBJ1-1; perhaps TRBD1 as D (6 bases). The CDR3 runs 14 residues. CDR1 and CDR2 (germline): SGHRS, YFSETQ. With 3 bases removed from V and 8 bases from J, the gap between germline ends came to 17 bases. CDR3 sequence reads: CASSSRQERDEAFF. The CDR3 DNA reads as TGCGCCAGCAGCTCTAGACAGGAGAGGGACGAAGCTTTCTTT.

The chain couples TRBV19 to TRBJ2-1, with 13 bases identical to TRBD2. This CDR3 comprises 20 residues. V dropped 5 bases and J dropped 7; count of bases not matched to a gene: 20. Germline CDR1 reads LNHDA; CDR2 reads SQIVND (reference sequence). In DNA, the CDR3 is TGTGCCAGTAGTCCTGCCCCACTAGCGGGGGGGCCTAGACGGGTAAATGAGCAGTTCTTC. Translation gives CASSPAPLAGGPRRVNEQFF.

The chain is built from TRBV19 and TRBJ1-3, with D maybe TRBD1 (6 bases). Trimming stripped 6 bases from V and 0 bases from J, with 9 bases between. CDR1 LNHDA and CDR2 SQIVND come from the germline V gene (reference sequence). This CDR3 is 14 amino acids long. The CDR3 loop reads CASRDSISGNTIYF. CDR3 DNA sequence: TGTGCCAGTAGGGACAGTATCTCTGGAAACACCATATATTTT.

The chain uses TRBV7-9 and TRBJ1-4; D is ambiguous. The CDR3 contains 12 residues. CDR1 and CDR2 from the germline V gene are SEHNR and FQNEAQ (reference sequence). V shed 5 bases and J shed 8 bases, with 9 bases lying between them. Here the CDR3 reads CASSPDKEKLFF. The DNA of the CDR3 is TGTGCCAGCAGCCCCGACAAAGAAAAACTGTTTTTT.

The chain joins TRBV10-3 to TRBJ1-2; D is uncertain. The CDR3 runs 15 residues. Germline V gene data show CDR1 as ENHRY and CDR2 as SYGVKD. Trimming removed 0 bases at V and 6 bases at J, with 14 bases between. CDR3 sequence: CAISESGQPGDGYTF. As DNA, the CDR3 is TGTGCCATCAGTGAGTCGGGCCAACCTGGGGATGGCTACACCTTC.

Remarks on this clone: Within the sample, other DNA sequences also encode this same CDR3. V usage is TRBV27 and J usage is TRBJ2-7, with D tentatively TRBD2 (5 bases). The V gene's germline CDR1 is MNHEY and CDR2 SMNVEV (reference sequence). V lost 0 bases, J lost 3 bases, and 6 bases lay in between. CDR3 length: 13 amino acids. The CDR3 region has the DNA TGTGCCAGCAGTTTATCGGCGGGCTACGAGCAGTACTTC. Translated: CASSLSAGYEQYF.

This clone registers medium-sized (0.01 to 0.1%) by frequency. The chain recombines TRBV2 with TRBJ1-2; D is unclear. Per germline, CDR1 SNHLY and CDR2 FYNNEI. The CDR3 consists of 10 residues. Trimming pared 3 bases from V and 8 bases from J, leaving 4 bases between. This CDR3 is CASSDRGYTF. The CDR3 DNA reads TGTGCCAGCAGTGACCGGGGCTACACCTTC.

This chain joins TRBV9 and TRBJ2-7; D uncertain. This CDR3 is built from 12 residues. Germline V gene lookup returns CDR1 SGDLS and CDR2 YYNGEE. V was trimmed by 4 bases and J by 2 bases, leaving 7 bases between them. The CDR3 loop is CASSPGPYEQYF. In DNA form, the CDR3 reads TGTGCCAGCAGCCCGGGCCCCTACGAGCAGTACTTC. Supplemented by reference TRBV9 and TRBJ2-7, the full variable domain reads DSGVTQTPKHLITATGQRVTLRCSPRSGDLSVYWYQQSLDQGLQFLIQYYNGEERAKGNILERFSAQQFPDLHSELNLSSLELGDSALYFCASSPGPYEQYFGPGTRLTVT.

The CDR3 DNA sequence: TGCGCCAGCAGCCAAGGACAGGGGCGACGTCCTCTAGCCAAAAACATTCAGTACTTC. Residues: CASSQGQGRRPLAKNIQYF. This rearrangement joins TRBV4-1 to TRBJ2-4, with 8 bases lining up with TRBD1. The CDR3 has 19 residues. Trimming took 1 base from V and 0 from J; bases not matched to a gene: 11. Looked up from germline, CDR1 is MGHRA and CDR2 is YSYEKL.

The CDR3 loop is CASSQPGTSGGETQYF. CDR3 bases: TGTGCCAGCAGCCAGCCCGGGACTAGCGGGGGAGAGACCCAGTACTTC. The V gene is TRBV4-2, the J gene TRBJ2-5, with 14 bases identical to TRBD2. Germline assignment: CDR1 LGHNA and CDR2 YNFKEQ. This CDR3 spans 16 amino acids. Losses at the gene ends were 3 bases for V and 4 bases for J; bases not matched to a gene: 4.

The J gene is TRBJ2-7, the V gene TRBV12-3 or TRBV12-4; 7 bases agree with TRBD1. The junction had 1 base not matched to a gene; V was cut back by 6 bases and J by 2 bases. The CDR3 is made up of 12 amino acids. The CDR3 spells CASRTGPYEQYF. The CDR3 DNA reads TGTGCCAGCAGGACAGGGCCCTACGAGCAGTACTTC.

The chain uses TRBV7-2 and TRBJ2-5; D may be TRBD1 (5 bases). Germline assignment: CDR1 SGHTA and CDR2 FQGNSA. The CDR3 is 15 residues long. V gave up 1 base and J gave up 7 bases, with 16 bases separating them. The CDR3 here is CASSLGVGPPWTQYF. Here the CDR3 DNA reads TGTGCCAGCAGCTTAGGGGTGGGGCCTCCGTGGACCCAGTACTTC.

The chain has TRBV30 and TRBJ2-1; tentative D call: TRBD1 (6 bases). V was clipped by 5 bases and J by 4 bases, with 6 bases between them. The CDR3 covers 11 residues. Germline lookup yields CDR1 GTSNPN and CDR2 SVGIG (reference sequence). CDR3 residues: CAWDRYNEQFF. CDR3 nucleotides: TGTGCCTGGGACAGGTACAATGAGCAGTTCTTC.

J is TRBJ2-1 and V is TRBV24-1, with D possibly being TRBD2 (5 bases). The CDR3 runs to 15 residues. Germline V CDR1 and CDR2: KGHDR, SFDVKD. The ends were cut back, 3 bases at V and 7 bases at J, with 15 bases in the middle. CDR3 coding DNA: TGTGCCACCAGTGATACACGACTACCCCGGAATGAGCAGTTCTTC. This translates into CATSDTRLPRNEQFF.

The V call is TRBV5-1, the J call TRBJ1-4; D may be TRBD1 (5 bases). The CDR3 is 16 amino acids. CDR1 is SGHRS, CDR2 YFSETQ, per germline. V was pared by 3 bases and J by 8 bases, with 20 bases between. The CDR3 DNA sequence: TGCGCCAGCAGCTGGGGGGACCCCCACGTAGGGGAAAAACTGTTTTTT. Translation: CASSWGDPHVGEKLFF.

The CDR3 loop reads CASRTAYSNQPQHF. CDR3 bases: TGTGCCAGCAGGACAGCCTATAGCAATCAGCCCCAGCATTTT. V and J are TRBV28 and TRBJ1-5; D is possibly TRBD1 (5 bases). V was clipped by 6 bases and J by 0 bases, with 9 bases between them. The CDR3 is 14 amino acids. The germline CDR1 and CDR2 sequences are MDHEN and SYDVKM.

The chain uses TRBV12-3 or TRBV12-4 and TRBJ2-3; TRBD2 is a possible D gene (7 bases). V dropped 9 bases and J dropped 2 bases, with 12 bases sitting between them. The CDR3 consists of 13 residues. CDR3 sequence (DNA): TGTGCCAGTCGAGGGGGGGCCACAGATACGCAGTATTTT. Its protein product is CASRGGATDTQYF.

The genes are TRBV9 and TRBJ2-5; D tentatively reads TRBD1 or TRBD2 (5 bases each). The CDR3 runs 15 residues. Deletions cut 3 bases from V and 4 bases from J, with 16 bases between. CDR1 SGDLS and CDR2 YYNGEE come from the germline V gene. The CDR3 protein is CASSAPGPEIETQYF. CDR3 in DNA: TGTGCCAGCAGCGCCCCGGGGCCGGAAATAGAGACCCAGTACTTC.

The rearrangement joins TRBV11-2 to TRBJ2-7; D remains unclear. This CDR3 is 12 amino acids long. Germline values: CDR1 SGHAT, CDR2 FQNNGV. Between the trimmed V and J ends, which lost 5 bases and 0 bases, there was a span of 5 bases. Written as DNA, the CDR3 is TGTGCCAGCAGCCCGAGCTCCTACGAGCAGTACTTC. As protein: CASSPSSYEQYF.

The V call is TRBV5-1, the J call TRBJ2-7, with 9 bases lining up with TRBD1. The V gene end was trimmed by 4 bases and the J gene end by 0 bases; junction bases not matched to a gene: 5. Germline V CDR1 and CDR2: SGHRS, YFSETQ. The CDR3 loop spans 15 amino acids. The DNA of the CDR3 is TGCGCCAGCAGCCAGGGACAGGGCTACTCCTACGAGCAGTACTTC. This gives the protein CASSQGQGYSYEQYF. Supplemented by reference TRBV5-1 and TRBJ2-7, the full variable domain reads KAGVTQTPRYLIKTRGQQVTLSCSPISGHRSVSWYQQTPGQGLQFLFEYFSETQRNKGNFPGRFSGRQFSNSRSEMNVSTLELGDSALYLCASSQGQGYSYEQYFGPGTRLTVT.

The rearrangement joins TRBV29-1 to TRBJ1-2, with 7 bases that match TRBD1. The junction had 1 base not matched to a gene; V was cut back by 3 bases and J by 0 bases. Per the germline V gene, CDR1 is SQVTM and CDR2 is ANQGSEA. The CDR3 contains 13 residues. CDR3 amino acids: CSVETGTNYGYTF. The DNA for the CDR3 is TGCAGCGTTGAGACAGGGACTAACTATGGCTACACCTTC.

The chain has TRBV5-1 and TRBJ2-1, with D possibly TRBD2 on 6 matching bases. The ends were cut back, 2 bases at V and 6 bases at J, with 15 bases in the middle. The CDR3 extends over 15 amino acids. From germline, CDR1 is SGHRS and CDR2 YFSETQ. DNA of the CDR3: TGCGCCAGCAGCTTAGGGTCAGGAGGGGTCAATGAGCAGTTCTTC. This encodes CASSLGSGGVNEQFF. The entire variable domain, with the rest obtained from reference TRBV5-1 and TRBJ2-1, is as follows: KAGVTQTPRYLIKTRGQQVTLSCSPISGHRSVSWYQQTPGQGLQFLFEYFSETQRNKGNFPGRFSGRQFSNSRSEMNVSTLELGDSALYLCASSLGSGGVNEQFFGPGTRLTVL.